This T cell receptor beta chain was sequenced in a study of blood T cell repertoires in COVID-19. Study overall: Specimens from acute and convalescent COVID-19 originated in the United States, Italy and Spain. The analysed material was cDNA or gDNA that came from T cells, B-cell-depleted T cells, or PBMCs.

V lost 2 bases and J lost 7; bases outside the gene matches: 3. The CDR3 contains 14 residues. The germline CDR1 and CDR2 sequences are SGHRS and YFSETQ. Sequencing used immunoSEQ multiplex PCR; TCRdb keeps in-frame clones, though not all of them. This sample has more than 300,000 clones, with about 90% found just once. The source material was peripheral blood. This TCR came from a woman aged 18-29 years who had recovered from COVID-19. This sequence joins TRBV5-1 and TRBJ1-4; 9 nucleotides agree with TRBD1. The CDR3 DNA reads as TGCGCCAGCAGCTTACAGGGGGCGGGTGAAAAACTGTTTTTT. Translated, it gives CASSLQGAGEKLFF.